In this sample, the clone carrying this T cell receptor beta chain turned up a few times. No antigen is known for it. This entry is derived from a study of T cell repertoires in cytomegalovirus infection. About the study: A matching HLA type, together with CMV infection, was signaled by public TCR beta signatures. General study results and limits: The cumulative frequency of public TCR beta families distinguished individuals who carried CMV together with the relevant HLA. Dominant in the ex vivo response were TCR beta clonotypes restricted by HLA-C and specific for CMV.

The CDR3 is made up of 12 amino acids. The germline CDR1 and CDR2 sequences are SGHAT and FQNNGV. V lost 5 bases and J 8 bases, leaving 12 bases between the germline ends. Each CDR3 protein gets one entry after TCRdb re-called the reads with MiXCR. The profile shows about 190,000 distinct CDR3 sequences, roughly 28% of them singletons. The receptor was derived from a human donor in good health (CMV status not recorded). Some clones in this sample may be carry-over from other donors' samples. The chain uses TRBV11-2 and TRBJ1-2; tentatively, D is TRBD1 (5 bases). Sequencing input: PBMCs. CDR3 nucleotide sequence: TGTGCCAGCAGCCCGACAGCTCGCGGCTACACCTTC. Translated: CASSPTARGYTF.